Below, 31 T cell receptor beta chains from the same sample are listed, as sequenced in a study of OX40 agonist ivuxolimab in advanced cancers. Sequencing was performed with immunoSEQ multiplex PCR; in TCRdb, only in-frame clones are kept and a portion is missing. The table has some 97,000 clones, about 90% seen once; the top ten hold around 0.15%. The sequencing here drew on CD4+ or CD8+ T cells sorted from blood, taken in a trial of the OX40 agonist ivuxolimab. The receptors originated from an adult with an advanced solid tumor such as melanoma, head and neck, liver or kidney cancer.

Here the CDR3 reads CSAAARGSNYGYTF. The CDR3 coding sequence is TGCAGCGCCGCTGCCAGGGGCAGTAACTATGGCTACACCTTC. The V call is TRBV29-1, the J call TRBJ1-2; D is perhaps TRBD1 (6 bases). CDR1 and CDR2 (germline): SQVTM, ANQGSEA. The V and J ends lost 7 bases and 1 base respectively, with 16 bases between them. This CDR3 has 14 amino acids.

V and J are TRBV18 and TRBJ1-1, with a weak D call TRBD1 (5 bases). Germline V gene lookup returns CDR1 KGHSH and CDR2 LQKENI. Trimming took off 2 bases at V and 3 bases at J, with 13 bases between the two ends. The CDR3 is 15 amino acids. CDR3 in amino acids: CASSPDRAGYTEAFF. The CDR3, as DNA: TGTGCCAGCTCACCAGATAGGGCAGGGTACACTGAAGCTTTCTTT. Variable domain in full (rest from reference TRBV18 and TRBJ1-1): NAGVMQNPRHLVRRRGQEARLRCSPMKGHSHVYWYRQLPEEGLKFMVYLQKENIIDESGMPKERFSAEFPKEGPSILRIQQVVRGDSAAYFCASSPDRAGYTEAFFGQGTRLTVV.

The chain uses TRBV28 and TRBJ1-2; 10 bases align to TRBD1. Germline CDR1 MDHEN, CDR2 SYDVKM. The CDR3 is made up of 17 amino acids. V was clipped by 5 bases and J by 2 bases; unmatched bases: 11. DNA for the CDR3: TGTGCCAGCAGTCCTCCGGGCTGGGACAGGGGAAACTATGGCTACACCTTC. It translates to CASSPPGWDRGNYGYTF.

This chain joins TRBV14 and TRBJ2-4, with unresolved D. Deletions cut 4 bases from V and 10 bases from J, with 14 bases between. The germline V gene has CDR1 SGHDN and CDR2 FVKESK. CDR3 size: 13 residues. The CDR3 DNA reads TGTGCCAGCAGCCCCGGCGGCGGACCTATTCAGTACTTC. The encoded protein is CASSPGGGPIQYF.

The chain uses TRBV5-1 and TRBJ2-1; 7 positions match TRBD1. V lost 4 bases, J lost 0 bases, and 4 bases stayed unmatched. This CDR3 is 15 amino acids long. The germline gives CDR1 SGHRS, CDR2 YFSETQ. CDR3 protein: CASSRDRNSYNEQFF. The CDR3 region has the DNA TGCGCCAGCAGCCGGGACAGAAACTCCTACAATGAGCAGTTCTTC. Together with reference TRBV5-1 and TRBJ2-1, the CDR3 gives the full variable domain: KAGVTQTPRYLIKTRGQQVTLSCSPISGHRSVSWYQQTPGQGLQFLFEYFSETQRNKGNFPGRFSGRQFSNSRSEMNVSTLELGDSALYLCASSRDRNSYNEQFFGPGTRLTVL.

The chain has TRBV5-6 and TRBJ1-2; the D is unclear. This CDR3 is built from 14 residues. Germline CDR1 SGHDT, CDR2 YYEEEE. The V and J ends lost 0 bases and 4 bases respectively, with 10 bases between them. This CDR3 is CASSLGSVFYGYTF. The DNA of the CDR3 is TGTGCCAGCAGCTTGGGGTCAGTCTTCTATGGCTACACCTTC.

The rearrangement joins TRBV5-6 to TRBJ2-1, with 7 bases that match TRBD1. Germline CDR1 SGHDT, CDR2 YYEEEE. The CDR3 contains 13 residues. V lost 2 bases to trimming and J lost 8 bases; unmatched junction nucleotides: 4. The CDR3 DNA follows: TGTGCCAGCAGCTTTACAGGGGTGGATGAGCAGTTCTTC. Protein sequence: CASSFTGVDEQFF.

The chain is built from TRBV7-2 and TRBJ2-7; 14 nucleotides align to TRBD2. This CDR3 region has 18 residues. V was pared by 3 bases and J by 7 bases, with 14 bases of the junction left unmatched. Germline V gene data show CDR1 as SGHTA and CDR2 as FQGNSA. CDR3 region: CASSLEKGTSGRFGEQYF. CDR3 DNA: TGTGCCAGCAGCTTGGAGAAGGGGACTAGCGGGAGATTTGGGGAGCAGTACTTC. Together with reference TRBV7-2 and TRBJ2-7, the CDR3 gives the full variable domain: GAGVSQSPSNKVTEKGKDVELRCDPISGHTALYWYRQSLGQGLEFLIYFQGNSAPDKSGLPSDRFSAERTGGSVSTLTIQRTQQEDSAVYLCASSLEKGTSGRFGEQYFGPGTRLTVT.

This sequence joins TRBV6-1 and TRBJ2-5; 12 positions agree with TRBD1. Germline V gene sequence: CDR1 MNHNS, CDR2 SASEGT. Losses at the gene ends were 2 bases for V and 5 bases for J; bases not matched to a gene: 6. The CDR3 sequence is 16 residues long. This CDR3 is CASSEFGTGGWETQYF. The DNA of the CDR3 is TGTGCCAGCAGTGAATTCGGGACAGGGGGCTGGGAGACCCAGTACTTC.

The chain has TRBV29-1 and TRBJ1-2; D is undetermined. Germline CDR1 is SQVTM and CDR2 is ANQGSEA. The CDR3 runs to 11 residues. V lost 4 bases and J lost 3, with 6 bases in between. CDR3 sequence: CSVVTYYGYTF. CDR3 nucleotide sequence: TGCAGCGTTGTAACGTACTATGGCTACACCTTC.

This CDR3 reads CASSQGTSGGGETQYF. In DNA form, the CDR3 reads TGTGCCAGCAGCCAAGGAACTAGCGGGGGAGGGGAGACCCAGTACTTC. V gene TRBV4-2 combines with J gene TRBJ2-5; 11 bases agree with TRBD2. The CDR3 length is 16 residues. Germline V CDR1 and CDR2: LGHNA, YNFKEQ. Unmatched junction bases numbered 6, after V lost 1 base and J lost 5 bases.

This sequence joins TRBV5-4 and TRBJ2-2; no clear D gene. V was clipped by 0 bases and J by 0 bases, with 6 bases between them. The germline V gene encodes CDR1 SGHNT and CDR2 YYREEE (reference sequence). The length of the CDR3 is 15 residues. This chain's CDR3 is CASSLARANTGELFF. The CDR3 DNA is TGTGCCAGCAGCTTGGCTCGAGCGAACACCGGGGAGCTGTTTTTT.

Here the CDR3 reads CAQGTGSSYEQYF. Written as DNA, the CDR3 is TGTGCCCAAGGGACAGGGAGCTCCTACGAGCAGTACTTC. The chain couples TRBV30 to TRBJ2-7; 9 bases are a match to TRBD1. The CDR3 is made up of 13 amino acids. Germline V lookup: CDR1 GTSNPN, CDR2 SVGIG (reference sequence). V lost 8 bases, J lost 0 bases, and 5 bases stayed unmatched.

This clone was detected once. The J gene is TRBJ2-7, the V gene TRBV6-1, with D unclear. The CDR3 runs to 12 residues. Germline assignment: CDR1 MNHNS and CDR2 SASEGT. V dropped 2 bases and J dropped 2 bases, with 4 bases sitting between them. The CDR3 nucleotides are TGTGCCAGCAGTGAACAGCCCTACGAGCAGTACTTC. Protein sequence: CASSEQPYEQYF.

The rearrangement uses TRBV4-2 and TRBJ1-1, with TRBD1 identical over 7 bases. With V trimmed by 1 base and J by 1 base, 6 bases remained unmatched. The CDR3 has 16 amino acids. CDR1 is LGHNA and CDR2 is YNFKEQ in the germline V gene. The CDR3 reads CASSQGTGLRNTEAFF. For the CDR3, the DNA is TGTGCCAGCAGCCAAGGGACAGGCCTGAGGAACACTGAAGCTTTCTTT.

This chain uses TRBV30 with TRBJ2-2; the D gene could be TRBD1 or TRBD2 (5 bases each). The CDR3 is 14 residues long. Germline values: CDR1 GTSNPN, CDR2 SVGIG (reference sequence). V lost 1 base, J lost 6 bases, and 12 bases lay in between. Here the CDR3 DNA reads TGTGCCTGGAGTGAAGGGACGCCGGCCGGGGAGCTGTTTTTT. This codes for CAWSEGTPAGELFF.

The chain joins TRBV4-2 to TRBJ2-6, with a tentative D call TRBD1 (5 bases). The germline CDR1 and CDR2 sequences are LGHNA and YNFKEQ. The V end lost 0 bases, the J end lost 2 bases, and 11 bases lay between the germline ends. The CDR3 is 17 amino acids. The chain's CDR3 is CASSQDLGVAGANVLTF. The DNA of the CDR3 is TGTGCCAGCAGCCAAGATCTAGGGGTAGCTGGGGCCAACGTCCTGACTTTC.

DNA of the CDR3: TGTGCCAGCAGCACCGGGCCTGGGAACACCGGGGAGCTGTTTTTT. Protein: CASSTGPGNTGELFF. The chain joins TRBV13 to TRBJ2-2; unclear D gene. CDR3 length equals 15 residues. Per germline, CDR1 PRHDT and CDR2 FYEKMQ (reference sequence). Trimming removed 5 bases from V and 1 base from J, with 11 bases in between.

This chain links TRBV7-9 with TRBJ2-7, with a possible D match to TRBD2 (6 bases). Trimming shortened V by 3 bases and J by 0 bases, and 9 bases separated the two germline ends. The CDR3 is 14 residues long. CDR1 and CDR2 (germline): SEHNR, FQNEAQ (reference sequence). The CDR3, as DNA: TGTGCCAGCAGCTTGGGCGGGAACTCCTACGAGCAGTACTTC. This gives the protein CASSLGGNSYEQYF.

V and J are TRBV30 and TRBJ2-7; TRBD1 is a possible D gene (6 bases). The length of the CDR3 is 13 residues. The germline gives CDR1 GTSNPN, CDR2 SVGIG (reference sequence). V dropped 7 bases and J dropped 5 bases, with 18 bases sitting between them. CDR3 residues: CALRREGENEQYF. The CDR3 DNA reads TGTGCCTTACGCCGAGAGGGGGAGAACGAGCAGTACTTC.

The rearrangement links TRBV27 to TRBJ2-7; D tentatively fits TRBD1 or TRBD2 (5 bases each). The length of the CDR3 is 14 residues. Germline V gene sequence: CDR1 MNHEY, CDR2 SMNVEV (reference sequence). V gave up 4 bases and J gave up 5 bases, with 15 bases separating them. The CDR3 loop reads CASSSPGSRNEQYF. The CDR3 DNA reads as TGTGCCAGCAGTTCCCCAGGGAGTAGGAACGAGCAGTACTTC.

The chain joins TRBV11-1 to TRBJ1-1; D is unclear. This CDR3 spans 12 amino acids. The ends were cut back, 1 base at V and 6 bases at J, with 6 bases in the middle. The germline V gene encodes CDR1 SGHAT and CDR2 FQDESV (reference sequence). The CDR3 sequence: CASSLEKPEAFF. The CDR3, as DNA: TGTGCCAGCAGCTTAGAGAAGCCTGAAGCTTTCTTT.

Only one count was recorded for this clone. V and J are TRBV19 and TRBJ1-5, with a possible D match to TRBD1 (5 bases). Germline CDR1 and CDR2: LNHDA and SQIVND (reference sequence). The CDR3 has 15 amino acids. V gave up 5 bases and J gave up 3 bases, with 14 bases separating them. CDR3 region: CASSPPRGNNQPQHF. The CDR3 nucleotides read TGTGCCAGTAGTCCCCCAAGGGGCAACAATCAGCCCCAGCATTTT. The whole variable domain, filled in from reference TRBV19 and TRBJ1-5, reads DGGITQSPKYLFRKEGQNVTLSCEQNLNHDAMYWYRQDPGQGLRLIYYSQIVNDFQKGDIAEGYSVSREKKESFPLTVTSAQKNPTAFYLCASSPPRGNNQPQHFGDGTRLSIL.

The rearrangement joins TRBV15 to TRBJ2-1; possibly TRBD2 for D (6 bases). The CDR3 contains 13 residues. Trimming removed 8 bases from V and 5 bases from J, with 13 bases in between. Germline V gene data show CDR1 as LNHNV and CDR2 as YYDKDF (reference sequence). The CDR3 coding sequence is TGTGCCACCCGGCATAGCGGCCACAATGAGCAGTTCTTC. The encoded protein is CATRHSGHNEQFF. The full variable domain, with the rest looked up from reference TRBV15 and TRBJ2-1, is DAMVIQNPRYQVTQFGKPVTLSCSQTLNHNVMYWYQQKSSQAPKLLFHYYDKDFNNEADTPDNFQSRRPNTSFCFLDIRSPGLGDTAMYLCATRHSGHNEQFFGPGTRLTVL.

The chain couples TRBV4-1 to TRBJ2-7, with D hard to call. Trimming pared 0 bases from V and 0 bases from J, leaving 12 bases between. This CDR3 has 16 amino acids. Per germline, CDR1 MGHRA and CDR2 YSYEKL. CDR3 sequence (DNA): TGCGCCAGCAGCCAAGAGGGAACCACCCTCTCCTACGAGCAGTACTTC. Translated, it gives CASSQEGTTLSYEQYF.

The J gene is TRBJ1-5, the V gene TRBV19; no clear D gene. The CDR3 totals 14 residues. Germline values: CDR1 LNHDA, CDR2 SQIVND (reference sequence). V shed 7 bases and J shed 1 base, with 11 bases lying between them. The DNA for the CDR3 is TGTGCCAGTACCCCAAGGTGGAGCAATCAGCCCCAGCATTTT. Encoded protein: CASTPRWSNQPQHF. The variable domain in full, completed from reference TRBV19 and TRBJ1-5, reads DGGITQSPKYLFRKEGQNVTLSCEQNLNHDAMYWYRQDPGQGLRLIYYSQIVNDFQKGDIAEGYSVSREKKESFPLTVTSAQKNPTAFYLCASTPRWSNQPQHFGDGTRLSIL.

The chain uses TRBV9 and TRBJ2-3; D is possibly TRBD1 or TRBD2 (6 bases each). The CDR3 is made up of 15 amino acids. Germline lookup yields CDR1 SGDLS and CDR2 YYNGEE. The V gene lost 0 bases and the J gene lost 8 bases, with 16 bases spanning the gap. CDR3 loop: CASSVEGGLTATQYF. CDR3 nucleotide sequence: TGTGCCAGCAGCGTAGAGGGGGGTCTAACGGCTACGCAGTATTTT.

The rearrangement joins TRBV27 to TRBJ1-2; no clear D. CDR1 MNHEY and CDR2 SMNVEV come from the germline V gene (reference sequence). V lost 6 bases and J 8 bases, leaving 16 bases between the germline ends. This CDR3 is 13 amino acids long. CDR3 protein: CASRRRWGWGYTF. In DNA, the CDR3 is TGTGCCAGCAGACGCCGCTGGGGATGGGGCTACACCTTC.

The chain employs TRBV29-1 and TRBJ2-1, with D possibly TRBD2 on 5 matching bases. CDR1 is SQVTM, CDR2 ANQGSEA, per germline. Trimming removed 7 bases from V and 0 bases from J, with 13 bases in between. There are 14 residues in the CDR3. In nucleotides, the CDR3 is TGCAGCGCAAACCACGCGGGCTCCTACAATGAGCAGTTCTTC. Amino acid sequence: CSANHAGSYNEQFF.

The chain combines TRBV10-3 with TRBJ1-1; D is possibly TRBD1 (6 bases). The V and J ends lost 0 bases and 1 base respectively, with 9 bases between them. Germline lookup yields CDR1 ENHRY and CDR2 SYGVKD. The CDR3 is 15 residues long. The CDR3 bases are TGTGCCATCAGTGAGTCAGGACAGCAGAACACTGAAGCTTTCTTT. This gives the protein CAISESGQQNTEAFF.

This chain joins TRBV7-9 and TRBJ1-1; D is undetermined. The CDR3 contains 14 residues. Deletions cut 1 base from V and 0 bases from J, with 6 bases between. Germline-derived CDR1 and CDR2 are SEHNR and FQNEAQ (reference sequence). CDR3 nucleotide sequence: TGTGCCAGCAGCTTAGTTCCCATGAACACTGAAGCTTTCTTT. Encoded protein: CASSLVPMNTEAFF.